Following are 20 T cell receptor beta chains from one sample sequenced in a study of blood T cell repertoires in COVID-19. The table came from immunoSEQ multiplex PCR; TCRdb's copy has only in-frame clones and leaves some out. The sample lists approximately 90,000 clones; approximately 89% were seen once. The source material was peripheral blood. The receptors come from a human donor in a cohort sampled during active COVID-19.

For the CDR3, the DNA is TGTGCCAGCAGTTCCTCCGGGACACTCTCCTACAATGAGCAGTTCTTC. Translated: CASSSSGTLSYNEQFF. The chain recombines TRBV7-9 with TRBJ2-1, with a tentative D call TRBD1 (6 bases). Trimming left V 6 bases short and J 0 bases short, with 15 bases between. Germline assignment: CDR1 SEHNR and CDR2 FQNEAQ (reference sequence). The CDR3 runs to 16 residues. Full variable domain (remainder filled in from reference TRBV7-9 and TRBJ2-1): DTGVSQNPRHKITKRGQNVTFRCDPISEHNRLYWYRQTLGQGPEFLTYFQNEAQLEKSRLLSDRFSAERPKGSFSTLEIQRTEQGDSAMYLCASSSSGTLSYNEQFFGPGTRLTVL.

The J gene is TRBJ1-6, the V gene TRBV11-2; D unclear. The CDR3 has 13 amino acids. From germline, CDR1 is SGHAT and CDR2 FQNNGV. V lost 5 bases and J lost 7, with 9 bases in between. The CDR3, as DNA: TGTGCCAGCAGCCCCGGACTGAATTCACCCCTCCACTTT. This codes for CASSPGLNSPLHF.

The CDR3 sequence is CASSIISRRYSNQPQHF. CDR3 DNA sequence: TGTGCCAGTAGTATTATTTCCAGGCGATACAGCAATCAGCCCCAGCATTTT. The rearrangement uses TRBV19 and TRBJ1-5; the D is unclear. Germline V gene lookup returns CDR1 LNHDA and CDR2 SQIVND (reference sequence). The V gene lost 3 bases and the J gene lost 1 base, with 16 bases spanning the gap. The length of the CDR3 is 17 residues.

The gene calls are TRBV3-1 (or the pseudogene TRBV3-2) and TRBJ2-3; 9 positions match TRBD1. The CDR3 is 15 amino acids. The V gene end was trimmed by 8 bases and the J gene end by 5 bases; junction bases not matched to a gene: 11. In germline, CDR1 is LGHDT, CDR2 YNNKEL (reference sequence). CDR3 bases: TGTGCCAGCCGTCCACGGACAGGGGTGGTAGATACGCAGTATTTT. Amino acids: CASRPRTGVVDTQYF.

The CDR3 is CASSQPARDTQYF. Here the CDR3 DNA reads TGCGCCAGCAGCCAACCCGCGAGAGATACGCAGTATTTT. The rearrangement uses TRBV4-1 and TRBJ2-3; D remains ambiguous. The CDR3 extends over 13 amino acids. V was trimmed by 2 bases and J by 5 bases, leaving 8 bases between them. Germline V lookup: CDR1 MGHRA, CDR2 YSYEKL.

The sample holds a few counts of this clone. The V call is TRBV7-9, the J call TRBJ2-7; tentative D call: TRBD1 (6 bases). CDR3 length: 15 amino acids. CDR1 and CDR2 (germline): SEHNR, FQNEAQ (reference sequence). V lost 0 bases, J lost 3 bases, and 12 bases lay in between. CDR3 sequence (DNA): TGTGCCAGCAGCTTAGCGGGGGCAGGCCACTACGAGCAGTACTTC. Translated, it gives CASSLAGAGHYEQYF.

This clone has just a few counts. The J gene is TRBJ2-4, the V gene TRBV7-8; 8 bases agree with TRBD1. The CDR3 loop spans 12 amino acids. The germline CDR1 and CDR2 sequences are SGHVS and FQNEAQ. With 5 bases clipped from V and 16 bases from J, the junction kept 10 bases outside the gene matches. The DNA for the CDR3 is TGTGCCAGCAGCAACACGGGACAGGTCGGTTACTTC. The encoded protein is CASSNTGQVGYF.

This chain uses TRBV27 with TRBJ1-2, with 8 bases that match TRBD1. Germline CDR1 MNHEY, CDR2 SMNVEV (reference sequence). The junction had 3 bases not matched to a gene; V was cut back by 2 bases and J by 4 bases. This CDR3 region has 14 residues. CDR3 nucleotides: TGTGCCAGCAGTTTAGGGACAGGAGGCTATGGCTACACCTTC. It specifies CASSLGTGGYGYTF.

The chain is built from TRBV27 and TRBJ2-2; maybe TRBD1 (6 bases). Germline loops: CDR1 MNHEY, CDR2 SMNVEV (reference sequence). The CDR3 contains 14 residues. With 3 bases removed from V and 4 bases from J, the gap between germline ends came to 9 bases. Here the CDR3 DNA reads TGTGCCAGCAGTTTGGGGGCGGCCACCGGGGAGCTGTTTTTT. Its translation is CASSLGAATGELFF.

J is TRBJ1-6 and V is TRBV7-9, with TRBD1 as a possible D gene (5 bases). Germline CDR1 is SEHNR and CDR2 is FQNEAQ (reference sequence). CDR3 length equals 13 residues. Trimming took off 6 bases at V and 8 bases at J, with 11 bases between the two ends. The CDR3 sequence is CASSDVGHSPLHF. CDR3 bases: TGTGCCAGCAGTGATGTGGGGCATTCACCCCTCCACTTT.

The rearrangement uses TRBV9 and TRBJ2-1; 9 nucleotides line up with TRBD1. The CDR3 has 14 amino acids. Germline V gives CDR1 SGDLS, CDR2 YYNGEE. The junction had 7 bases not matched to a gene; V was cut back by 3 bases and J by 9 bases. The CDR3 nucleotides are TGTGCCAGCAGCGCCCGGACAGGGGCACGTGAGCAGTTCTTC. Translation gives CASSARTGAREQFF.

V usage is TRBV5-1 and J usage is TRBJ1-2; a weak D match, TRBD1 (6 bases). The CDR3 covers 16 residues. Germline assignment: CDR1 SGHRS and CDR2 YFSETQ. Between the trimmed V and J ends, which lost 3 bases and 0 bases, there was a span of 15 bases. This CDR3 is CASSSHRDLSNYGYTF. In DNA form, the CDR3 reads TGCGCCAGCAGCTCCCACAGGGACCTGTCTAACTATGGCTACACCTTC. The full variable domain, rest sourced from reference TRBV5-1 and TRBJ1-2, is KAGVTQTPRYLIKTRGQQVTLSCSPISGHRSVSWYQQTPGQGLQFLFEYFSETQRNKGNFPGRFSGRQFSNSRSEMNVSTLELGDSALYLCASSSHRDLSNYGYTFGSGTRLTVV.

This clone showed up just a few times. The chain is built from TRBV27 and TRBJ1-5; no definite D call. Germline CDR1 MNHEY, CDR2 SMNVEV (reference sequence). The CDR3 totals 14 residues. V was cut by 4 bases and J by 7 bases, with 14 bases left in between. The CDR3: CASSWAAREQPQHF. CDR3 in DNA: TGTGCCAGCAGTTGGGCCGCGCGGGAGCAGCCCCAGCATTTT.

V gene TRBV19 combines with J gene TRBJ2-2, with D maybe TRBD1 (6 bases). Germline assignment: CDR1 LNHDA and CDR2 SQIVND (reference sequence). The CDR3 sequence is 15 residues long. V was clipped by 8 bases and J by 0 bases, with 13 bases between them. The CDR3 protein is CASGIGQSNTGELFF. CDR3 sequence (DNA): TGTGCCAGTGGGATAGGACAGTCGAACACCGGGGAGCTGTTTTTT.

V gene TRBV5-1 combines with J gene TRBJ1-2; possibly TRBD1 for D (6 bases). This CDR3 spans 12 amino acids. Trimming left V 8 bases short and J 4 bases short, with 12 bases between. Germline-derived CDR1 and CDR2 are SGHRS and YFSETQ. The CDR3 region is CASNQQGYGYTF. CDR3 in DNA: TGCGCCAGTAACCAACAGGGCTATGGCTACACCTTC.

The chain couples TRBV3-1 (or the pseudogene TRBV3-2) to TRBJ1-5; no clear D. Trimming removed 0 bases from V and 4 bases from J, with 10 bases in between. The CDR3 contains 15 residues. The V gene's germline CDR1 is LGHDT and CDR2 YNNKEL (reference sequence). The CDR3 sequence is CASSQDSGGNQPQHF. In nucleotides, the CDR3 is TGTGCCAGCAGCCAAGATTCGGGCGGGAATCAGCCCCAGCATTTT.

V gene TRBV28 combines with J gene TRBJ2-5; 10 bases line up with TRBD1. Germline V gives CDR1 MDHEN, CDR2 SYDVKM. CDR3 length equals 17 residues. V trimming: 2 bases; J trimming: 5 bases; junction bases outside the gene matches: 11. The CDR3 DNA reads TGTGCCAGCAGTTTAAGGAGGGGACAGGGGTTATGGGAGACCCAGTACTTC. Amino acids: CASSLRRGQGLWETQYF.

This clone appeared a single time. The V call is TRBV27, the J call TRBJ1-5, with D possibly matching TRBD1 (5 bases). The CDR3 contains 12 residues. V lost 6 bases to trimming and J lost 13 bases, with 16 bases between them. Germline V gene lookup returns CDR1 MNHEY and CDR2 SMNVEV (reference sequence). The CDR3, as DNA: TGTGCCAGCAGGGGGCTCTCAGGGCTTCAGCATTTT. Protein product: CASRGLSGLQHF.

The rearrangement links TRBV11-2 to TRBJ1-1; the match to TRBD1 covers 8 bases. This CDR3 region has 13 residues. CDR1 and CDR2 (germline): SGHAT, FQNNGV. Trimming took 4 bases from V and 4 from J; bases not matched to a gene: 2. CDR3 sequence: CASSSDRGTEAFF. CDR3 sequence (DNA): TGTGCCAGCAGCTCTGACAGGGGCACTGAAGCTTTCTTT.

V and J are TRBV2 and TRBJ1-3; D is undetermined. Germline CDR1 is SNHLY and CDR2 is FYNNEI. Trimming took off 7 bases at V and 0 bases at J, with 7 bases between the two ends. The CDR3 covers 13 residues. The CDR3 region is CASNRISGNTIYF. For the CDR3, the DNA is TGTGCCAGCAATAGAATCTCTGGAAACACCATATATTTT.